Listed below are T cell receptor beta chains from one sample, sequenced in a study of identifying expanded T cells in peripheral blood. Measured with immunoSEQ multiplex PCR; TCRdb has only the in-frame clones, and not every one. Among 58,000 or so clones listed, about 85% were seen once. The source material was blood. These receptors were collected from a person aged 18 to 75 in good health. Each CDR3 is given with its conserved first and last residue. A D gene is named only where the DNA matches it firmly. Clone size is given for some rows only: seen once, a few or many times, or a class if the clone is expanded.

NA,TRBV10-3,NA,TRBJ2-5,TGTGCCATCAGTGCACCAGGGTTGGAGACCCAGTACTTC,CAISAPGLETQYF
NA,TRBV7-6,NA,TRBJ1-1,TGTGCCAGCAGCTTAGTACAATCGGACACTGAAGCTTTCTTT,CASSLVQSDTEAFF
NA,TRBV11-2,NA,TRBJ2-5,TGTGCCAGCAGCCGCCTTGGGGGAGGAGAGACCCAGTACTTC,CASSRLGGGETQYF
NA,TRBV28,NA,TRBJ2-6,TGTGCCAGCAGTCCTGGGCTCCGCTCTGGGGCCAACGTCCTGACTTTC,CASSPGLRSGANVLTF
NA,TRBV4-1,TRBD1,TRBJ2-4,TGCGCCAGCAGCCATGTTCGACAGGGGGCTTACATTCAGTACTTC,CASSHVRQGAYIQYF
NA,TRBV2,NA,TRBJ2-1,TGTGCCAGCTCGACAGGACTGCTAAGCAATGAGCAGTTCTTC,CASSTGLLSNEQFF
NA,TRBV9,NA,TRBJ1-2,TGTGCCAGCAGCGTAGCCGGGGACCTACCTGGCTACACCTTC,CASSVAGDLPGYTF
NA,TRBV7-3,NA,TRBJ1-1,TGTGCCAGCAGCCCGCCTCGACAGAACACTGAAGCTTTCTTT,CASSPPRQNTEAFF
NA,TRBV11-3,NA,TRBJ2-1,TGTGCCAGCAGTTCCCACTTGAGCTCCTACAATGAGCAGTTCTTC,CASSSHLSSYNEQFF
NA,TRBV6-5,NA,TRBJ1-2,TGTGCCAGCAGTCCTTGGGTGGGTTTGGGCTACACCTTC,CASSPWVGLGYTF
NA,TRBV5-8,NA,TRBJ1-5,TGTGCCAGCAGTTCCTTCATAGATCTGGGATCAGGGCAGCCCCAGCATTTT,CASSSFIDLGSGQPQHF
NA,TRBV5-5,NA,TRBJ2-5,TGTGCCAGCAGCTGGCCCCCGGATGAGACCCAGTACTTC,CASSWPPDETQYF
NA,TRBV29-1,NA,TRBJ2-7,TGCAGCGCTAACGGGGGACAGAACTACGAGCAGTACTTC,CSANGGQNYEQYF
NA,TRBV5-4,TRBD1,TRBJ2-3,TGTGCCAGCACGGACAGGGTGGGGACCACAGATACGCAGTATTTT,CASTDRVGTTDTQYF
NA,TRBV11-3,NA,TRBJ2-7,TGTGCCAGCAGTATGGGATCTCTGCGGATTCGCGAGCAGTACTTC,CASSMGSLRIREQYF
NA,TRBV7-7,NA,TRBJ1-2,TGTGCCAGCAGGTTTGCTAAAAGGGGGGGCTATGGCTACACCTTC,CASRFAKRGGYGYTF
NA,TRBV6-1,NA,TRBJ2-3,TGTGCCAGCAGTGAAGCGGGGGGCACAGATACGCAGTATTTT,CASSEAGGTDTQYF
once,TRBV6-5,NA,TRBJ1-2,TGTGCCAGCAGTTACTCGACCGGACTGGGCAACTATGGCTACACCTTC,CASSYSTGLGNYGYTF
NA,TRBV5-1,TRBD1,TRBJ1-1,TGCGCCAGCAGCCAATTCCAGGGGGCGGTCACTGAAGCTTTCTTT,CASSQFQGAVTEAFF
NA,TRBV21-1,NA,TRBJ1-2,TGTGCCAGCAGCAATTGGTTGGAGGTGGGCTACACCTTC,CASSNWLEVGYTF
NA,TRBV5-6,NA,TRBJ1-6,TGTGCCAGCAGCCCCCCGATGGGGGCTGGATCACCCCTCCACTTT,CASSPPMGAGSPLHF
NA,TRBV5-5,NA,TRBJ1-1,TGTGCCAGCAGCTTGGAAAGCTGGCAGGGAGAAGCTTTCTTT,CASSLESWQGEAFF